This T cell receptor (beta chain) was profiled in a study of early stage breast cancer tumors. Across the study: The ER+/PR+/HER2- tumors included about 8 ductal and a handful of lobular carcinomas. Average read coverage per sample was about 10-fold.

Each sample had two DNA replicates, approximately 0.5 ug blood or approximately 1.5 ug tissue. Only in-frame clones appear in the TCRdb table, and some are missing; sequencing was by immunoSEQ multiplex PCR. The data hold approximately 54,000 clones, with roughly 78% observed a single time. A note on this clone: Its antigen is as yet unknown.

Trimming removed 8 bases at V and 1 base at J, with 11 bases between. The germline V gene encodes CDR1 MDHEN and CDR2 SYDVKM. This CDR3 comprises 14 residues. Study-wide results and limits: Compared with adjacent normal breast tissue, tumors showed 2 to 2.5-fold greater T cell density and higher clonality.

Sequences were obtained from blood. This chain links TRBV28 with TRBJ1-4; D is unresolved. The sequence was collected from a person aged 35-55 years with breast cancer. The CDR3 DNA reads TGTGCCAGCTCGTCGGGAAGAACTAATGAAAAACTGTTTTTT. This sequence encodes CASSSGRTNEKLFF.